A selection of T cell receptor beta chains follows, all from one sample in a study of cytomegalovirus exposure and HLA in healthy donors. Sequencing was performed with immunoSEQ multiplex PCR; in TCRdb, only in-frame clones are kept and a portion is missing. This sample has just over 60,000 clones, with around 87% found just once. Specimen: PBMCs. These receptors were collected from a man younger than 35 in good health and CMV-seronegative. Each CDR3 is given with its conserved first and last residue. Fields, in order: V gene, clone size, J gene, D gene, CDR3 DNA, CDR3 protein. D genes are given only for firm matches. Some rows mark clone size as missing; the rest say once, few, many or name a class of expanded clone.

>TRBV7-9|.|TRBJ1-2|.
TGTGCCAGCAGCTTACCCAGACAGAACCTCTATGGCTACACCTTC
CASSLPRQNLYGYTF
>TRBV7-3|.|TRBJ1-2|.
TGTGCCAGCAGCCTAACGGGGGAGGTGGGCTACACCTTC
CASSLTGEVGYTF
>TRBV2|.|TRBJ2-5|.
TGTGCCAGCAGTGAATCATCCGGGTACCAAGAGACCCAGTACTTC
CASSESSGYQETQYF
>TRBV28|.|TRBJ1-4|TRBD1
TGTGCCAGCAGTCCTCCAGACAGGGATGAAAAACTGTTTTTT
CASSPPDRDEKLFF
>TRBV15|.|TRBJ1-1|TRBD1
TGTGCCACCAGCAGACCCGGGACAGGGCTGCCTGAAGCTTTCTTT
CATSRPGTGLPEAFF
>TRBV25-1|once|TRBJ2-3|.
TGTGCCAGCAGTGAGGCGGGGGCAAGCACAGATACGCAGTATTTT
CASSEAGASTDTQYF
>TRBV11-2|once|TRBJ1-1|TRBD1
TGTGCCAGCAGCTTACGAGGACAGGGGGCGCGGAACACTGAAGCTTTCTTT
CASSLRGQGARNTEAFF
>TRBV5-4|.|TRBJ1-4|TRBD1
TGTGCCAGCAGCTTGTATCTGGCAGGGGGGACTAATGAAAAACTGTTTTTT
CASSLYLAGGTNEKLFF
>TRBV7-8|.|TRBJ2-5|TRBD2
TGTGCCAGCAGCTGGGGACTAGCGGGGTACCAAGAGACCCAGTACTTC
CASSWGLAGYQETQYF
>TRBV6-5|.|TRBJ1-2|.
TGTGCCAGCAGTTACTCGGGGGCAGACTACACCTTC
CASSYSGADYTF
>TRBV6-1|.|TRBJ1-1|TRBD1
TGTGCCAGCAGTGAGGGACAGGGGAACACTGAAGCTTTCTTT
CASSEGQGNTEAFF
>TRBV6-5|.|TRBJ2-7|.
TGTGCCAGCAGTTACAGGGGGTCGGCGGACGAGCAGTACTTC
CASSYRGSADEQYF
>TRBV7-6|.|TRBJ1-6|.
TGTGCCAGCAGCTTAGCGCCAGGAGGGGAGTCACCCCTCCACTTT
CASSLAPGGESPLHF
>TRBV7-9|.|TRBJ1-1|.
TGTGCCAGCAGCCCGCCGTGGACAGAGAACACTGAAGCTTTCTTT
CASSPPWTENTEAFF
>TRBV7-6|few|TRBJ2-3|TRBD2
TGTGCCAGCAGCTTAGAGGCTAGCGGGGGGTTCACAGATACGCAGTATTTT
CASSLEASGGFTDTQYF
>TRBV6-5|.|TRBJ2-1|TRBD1
TGTGCCAGCAGTCGAGGACAGGGGGGCAATGAGCAGTTCTTC
CASSRGQGGNEQFF
>TRBV20-1|.|TRBJ1-6|.
TGCAGTTTCACAGAGATTTCACCCCTCCACTTT
CSFTEISPLHF
>TRBV7-3|.|TRBJ2-5|.
TGTGCCAGCAGCTTAGAACTTCAAGAGACCCAGTACTTC
CASSLELQETQYF
>TRBV6-6|.|TRBJ1-2|TRBD1
TGTGCCAGCAGGCGGACAGGGGGCGATGGCTACACCTTC
CASRRTGGDGYTF
>TRBV7-9|.|TRBJ1-1|.
TGTGCCAGCAGCTTAGTGTCGGGGTCCAACACTGAAGCTTTCTTT
CASSLVSGSNTEAFF
>TRBV10-3|.|TRBJ2-1|.
TGTGCCATCAGTGAGGCGGGATCCTACAATGAGCAGTTCTTC
CAISEAGSYNEQFF
>TRBV29-1|.|TRBJ2-7|.
TGCAGCGTTGGACCAGGGCGGACCTACGAGCAGTACTTC
CSVGPGRTYEQYF
>TRBV15|.|TRBJ1-2|TRBD1
TGTGCCACCAGCACGGGAGGGACAGGGGATGGCTATGGCTACACCTTC
CATSTGGTGDGYGYTF
>TRBV6-4|.|TRBJ1-1|.
TGTGCCAGCAGTGACTCGAGGGATGGCTCTCCCTTT
CASSDSRDGSPF
>TRBV5-1|.|TRBJ2-7|TRBD1
TGCGCCAGCAGCCGACAGGGGGAGTCGCAGTACTTC
CASSRQGESQYF
>TRBV11-2|.|TRBJ1-2|.
TGTGCCAGCAGCTTAGACTCCTGGACAGTCTATGGCTACACCTTC
CASSLDSWTVYGYTF
>TRBV4-1|.|TRBJ1-4|.
TGCGCCAGCAGCCCCCGGGGAGAAAAACTGTTTTTT
CASSPRGEKLFF
>TRBV6-5|.|TRBJ2-3|.
TGTGCCAGCAGGAGGGGGGGAACAGATACGCAGTATTTT
CASRRGGTDTQYF
>TRBV4-1|.|TRBJ1-2|.
TGCGCCAGCAGCCAAGATACCGGCAGGGGTGATAACTATGGCTACACCTTC
CASSQDTGRGDNYGYTF
>TRBV5-4|.|TRBJ1-1|.
TGTGCCAGCAGCTTGGTGACGGGGAACACTGAAGCTTTCTTT
CASSLVTGNTEAFF
>TRBV29-1|.|TRBJ2-5|.
TGCAGCGTTGAAGATCCCCAATCTATACCCCTCGGGGAGACCCAGTACTTC
CSVEDPQSIPLGETQYF
>TRBV4-1|.|TRBJ2-7|TRBD1
TGCGCCAGCAGCCCCGCGGGACAGGATCCCTCCTACGAGCAGTACTTC
CASSPAGQDPSYEQYF
>TRBV7-9|.|TRBJ2-5|TRBD1
TGTGCCAGCAGCCCGGACAGGGAAGGAGAGACCCAGTACTTC
CASSPDREGETQYF
>TRBV7-2|.|TRBJ2-1|.
TGTGCCAGCAGCCCCTCCCCTTCCAATGAGCAGTTCTTC
CASSPSPSNEQFF
>TRBV28|.|TRBJ1-3|.
TGTGCCAGCAGAGTACAGGGCTCTGGAAACACCATATATTTT
CASRVQGSGNTIYF
>TRBV7-8|.|TRBJ2-3|.
TGTGCCAGCAGCAACGCGACTAGTGGCACAGATACGCAGTATTTT
CASSNATSGTDTQYF
>TRBV6-4|.|TRBJ1-5|.
TGTGCCAGCAGTGACTCGCCAGGGGATAGGCCCCAGCATTTT
CASSDSPGDRPQHF
>TRBV28|.|TRBJ2-5|.
TGTGCCAGCAGTTTACAAGCGGTTCAAGAGACCCAGTACTTC
CASSLQAVQETQYF
>TRBV30|few|TRBJ2-2|.
TGTGCTCACGAAGCCCAGGGTCGCACCGGGGAGCTGTTTTTT
CAHEAQGRTGELFF
>TRBV7-6|.|TRBJ1-3|TRBD1
TGTGCCAGCAGCTTTAAACCGGGACAGATCTCTGGAAACACCATATATTTT
CASSFKPGQISGNTIYF
>TRBV28|.|TRBJ2-2|TRBD1
TGTGCCAGCCGGACAGGCGCGAACACCGGGGAGCTGTTTTTT
CASRTGANTGELFF
>TRBV2|.|TRBJ2-7|.
TGTGCCAGCAGTGGAAAGTTTAGGAGGGGGCAGTACTTC
CASSGKFRRGQYF
>TRBV15|.|TRBJ2-7|.
TGTGCCACCAGCCATACTCCCGGGGTTGGCGAGCAGTACTTC
CATSHTPGVGEQYF
>TRBV6-1|.|TRBJ1-5|.
TGTGCCAGCAGTCTTCTTCTCTCAGGGGAGCAGCCCCAGCATTTT
CASSLLLSGEQPQHF
>TRBV10-1|.|TRBJ1-1|.
TGCGCCAGCAGTGAGAGGAGCCTGAACACTGAAGCTTTCTTT
CASSERSLNTEAFF
>TRBV4-1|.|TRBJ1-1|.
TGCGCCAGCGGCTGGGGGGGAAACACTGAAGCTTTCTTT
CASGWGGNTEAFF